This entry lists 27 T cell receptor beta chains sequenced from one sample in a study of regulatory T cells in long-lasting Graves disease. Time point described: newly diagnosed GD, antithyroid drugs for less than 3 months. TCR sequences were obtained from RNA taken from PBMCs. Sequencing libraries for TCR beta were prepared with iRepertoire HTBI primers and Arm-PCR of CDR3 regions. MiXCR, applied by TCRdb to the multiplex PCR reads, yields one record per CDR3 protein. Of more than 300,000 distinct CDR3 sequences in the sample, 15% to 20% are singletons; the top ten hold roughly a fifth. These data also featured in a second study, about T cells in Graves' hyperthyroidism and ophthalmopathy.

The sequencing here drew on peripheral blood mononuclear cells (PBMCs), taken at new diagnosis, from a patient treated with antithyroid drugs. These receptors were collected from a young woman with Graves disease.

This clonotype was seen many times. The chain links TRBV9 to TRBJ1-2; tentatively, D is TRBD1 (6 bases). CDR1 is SGDLS, CDR2 YYNGEE, per germline. There are 14 residues in the CDR3. The ends were cut back, 0 bases at V and 5 bases at J, with 11 bases in the middle. CDR3 DNA: TGTGCCAGCAGCGTAGCGGGGGCTCAATATGGCTACACCTTC. This codes for CASSVAGAQYGYTF.

This clonotype was picked up many times. The gene calls are TRBV10-3 and TRBJ1-2; D is possibly TRBD1 (5 bases). Germline V gives CDR1 ENHRY, CDR2 SYGVKD. Trimming shortened V by 2 bases and J by 5 bases, and 12 bases separated the two germline ends. CDR3 length: 14 residues. CDR3 DNA sequence: TGTGCCATCAGTGAGAGGGGTGAAAATTATGGCTACACCTTC. Its translation is CAISERGENYGYTF.

This clonotype was seen at least ten times. The rearrangement joins TRBV12-3 or TRBV12-4 to TRBJ1-5; maybe TRBD1 (6 bases). Trimming removed 8 bases from V and 6 bases from J, with 14 bases in between. The CDR3 extends over 13 amino acids. The CDR3 DNA reads as TGTGCCAGCTCACTACAGGGAGGTCAGCCCCAGCATTTT. Translating it yields CASSLQGGQPQHF.

This clonotype was counted a few times. Mismatch with germline at one junction end may stem from a read error. The chain has TRBV20-1 and TRBJ2-5; 7 bases line up with TRBD2. The CDR3 contains 10 residues. The germline CDR1 and CDR2 sequences are DFQATT and SNEGSKA (reference sequence). The CDR3 DNA reads TGCAGTGTTCCGAAAGATGGGGGGGACTTC. Protein: CSVPKDGGDF.

There are many counts of this clonotype. The V and J genes are TRBV28 and TRBJ2-1; possibly TRBD1 or TRBD2 for D (5 bases each). Germline-derived CDR1 and CDR2 are MDHEN and SYDVKM. Trimming took off 6 bases at V and 6 bases at J, with 24 bases between the two ends. CDR3 size: 17 residues. The CDR3 sequence: CASRPRTGTRVFNEQFF. DNA of the CDR3: TGTGCCAGCAGGCCCCGAACCGGGACCCGAGTTTTCAATGAGCAGTTCTTC.

This clonotype was recorded many times. The CDR3 protein is CASSLWGSSYEQYF. CDR3 nucleotides: TGTGCCAGCAGTTTATGGGGGAGCTCCTACGAGCAGTACTTC. The rearrangement links TRBV28 to TRBJ2-7; TRBD2 is a possible D gene (5 bases). The V end lost 0 bases, the J end lost 0 bases, and 6 bases lay between the germline ends. Germline V gene data show CDR1 as MDHEN and CDR2 as SYDVKM. The CDR3 is 14 amino acids.

This clonotype was seen ten or more times. The V and J genes are TRBV18 and TRBJ2-7, with D possibly TRBD2 on 5 matching bases. The V end lost 3 bases, the J end lost 6 bases, and 18 bases lay between the germline ends. There are 15 residues in the CDR3. Germline V gene sequence: CDR1 KGHSH, CDR2 LQKENI. The chain's CDR3 is CASSPQLREMGEQYF. CDR3 DNA: TGTGCCAGCTCACCCCAATTGAGGGAGATGGGCGAGCAGTACTTC.

Concerning this clonotype: This is likely an artifact of a read error, given a far larger clone one base away. This chain uses TRBV11-2 with TRBJ2-1; no reliable D call. The DNA end is a closer match to TRBJ2-5, so the J assignment may be wrong. This CDR3 contains 18 residues. Germline V gene data show CDR1 as SGHAT and CDR2 as FQNNGV. The CDR3 DNA is TGTGCCAGCAGCTTAGGGAAACGCCGGACCTTGTACCAAGGGACCCAGTACTTC. This gives the protein CASSLGKRRTLYQGTQYF.

This clonotype has a handful of counts. CDR3 loop: CASDRNLDNEQFF. In DNA, the CDR3 is TGTGCCAGCGACCGGAACCTTGACAATGAGCAGTTCTTC. The rearrangement joins TRBV12-3 or TRBV12-4 to TRBJ2-1; D unclear. The ends were cut back, 8 bases at V and 5 bases at J, with 13 bases in the middle. CDR3 length: 13 amino acids.

This sequence joins TRBV11-2 and TRBJ2-3, with D uncertain. This CDR3 is built from 13 residues. The V gene's germline CDR1 is SGHAT and CDR2 FQNNGV. Trimming took 5 bases from V and 4 from J, leaving 10 bases between them. This chain's CDR3 is CASSLPAADTQYF. CDR3 in DNA: TGTGCCAGCAGCCTCCCGGCGGCAGATACGCAGTATTTT.

The chain is built from TRBV24-1 and TRBJ2-2; possible D gene TRBD2, 5 bases. Trimming left V 7 bases short and J 0 bases short, with 8 bases between. This CDR3 comprises 14 residues. Per the germline V gene, CDR1 is KGHDR and CDR2 is SFDVKD. As DNA, the CDR3 is TGTGCCACCAGGTCTAGCCCGAACACCGGGGAGCTGTTTTTT. This translates into CATRSSPNTGELFF.

This clonotype was recorded at least ten times. The chain links TRBV28 to TRBJ1-5; tentative D call: TRBD1 (6 bases). V lost 8 bases and J 4 bases, leaving 9 bases between the germline ends. Looked up from germline, CDR1 is MDHEN and CDR2 is SYDVKM. CDR3 length: 12 amino acids. The DNA for the CDR3 is TGTGCCAGCCGACAGGTAAATCAGCCCCAGCATTTT. Its protein product is CASRQVNQPQHF.

The genes are TRBV4-1 and TRBJ1-2, with 9 bases identical to TRBD1. Losses at the gene ends were 1 base for V and 5 bases for J; bases not matched to a gene: 8. Germline V gives CDR1 MGHRA, CDR2 YSYEKL. This CDR3 is built from 16 residues. CDR3 in DNA: TGCGCCAGCAGCCAAGCGACAGGGGGAGGTGTTTATGGCTACACCTTC. This translates into CASSQATGGGVYGYTF.

With regard to this clonotype: One junction end disagrees with the germline gene, perhaps due to a read error. The chain joins TRBV6-2 or TRBV6-3 to TRBJ1-2; TRBD1 matches at 10 bases. The CDR3 is 16 amino acids. The V gene's germline CDR1 is MNHEY and CDR2 SVGEGT. The CDR3 DNA reads as TGTGCCAGCAGTGGATTACCGGGACAGGGGAACTATGACTACACCTTC. It codes for CASSGLPGQGNYDYTF.

This clonotype was picked up many times. This sequence joins TRBV30 and TRBJ2-7; 9 bases match TRBD1. The CDR3 covers 13 residues. V shed 2 bases, J shed 3 bases, and the junction held 2 bases outside the gene matches. Germline V gene sequence: CDR1 GTSNPN, CDR2 SVGIG (reference sequence). CDR3 sequence (DNA): TGTGCCTGGAGTACGGGACAGGGCTACGAGCAGTACTTC. Protein product: CAWSTGQGYEQYF. Full variable domain (outside the CDR3, taken from reference TRBV30 and TRBJ2-7): SQTIHQWPATLVQPVGSPLSLECTVEGTSNPNLYWYRQAAGRGLQLLFYSVGIGQISSEVPQNLSASRPQDRQFILSSKKLLLSDSGFYLCAWSTGQGYEQYFGPGTRLTVT.

At least ten counts were recorded for this clonotype. The J gene is TRBJ1-1, the V gene TRBV6-5; 8 nucleotides agree with TRBD1. CDR1 and CDR2 from the germline V gene are MNHEY and SVGAGI. Unmatched junction bases numbered 5, after V lost 2 bases and J lost 6 bases. This CDR3 is 14 amino acids long. The CDR3: CASSYTPTGAEAFF. CDR3 DNA sequence: TGTGCCAGCAGTTACACTCCGACAGGGGCTGAAGCTTTCTTT.

There are many counts of this clonotype. This chain joins TRBV12-3 or TRBV12-4 and TRBJ2-3; 8 nucleotides align to TRBD2. The CDR3 runs 15 residues. V trimming: 2 bases; J trimming: 4 bases; junction bases outside the gene matches: 5. The chain's CDR3 is CASSLTGGPSDTQYF. The CDR3 DNA sequence: TGTGCCAGCAGTTTAACGGGGGGGCCATCAGATACGCAGTATTTT.

The V gene is TRBV15, the J gene TRBJ1-2; D remains unclear. Germline loops: CDR1 LNHNV, CDR2 YYDKDF (reference sequence). The CDR3 spans 13 residues. V shed 2 bases and J shed 4 bases, with 8 bases lying between them. The DNA for the CDR3 is TGTGCCACCAGCAGAAGATGGGTCTATGGCTACACCTTC. Translated: CATSRRWVYGYTF.

This clonotype appeared a few times. The rearrangement uses TRBV24-1 and TRBJ1-2; TRBD1 agrees at 8 bases. Looked up from germline, CDR1 is KGHDR and CDR2 is SFDVKD. CDR3 length: 14 residues. V gave up 7 bases and J gave up 8 bases; unmatched junction bases: 11. CDR3 region: CATSPRGPMDGYTF. The CDR3 coding sequence is TGTGCCACCAGCCCCAGGGGGCCTATGGACGGCTACACCTTC.

This clonotype was counted ten times or more. The J gene is TRBJ1-4, the V gene TRBV3-1; perhaps TRBD1 as D (5 bases). Germline assignment: CDR1 LGHDT and CDR2 YNNKEL (reference sequence). There are 17 residues in the CDR3. V was clipped by 0 bases and J by 6 bases, with 17 bases between them. The CDR3: CASSQDLPPGLDEKLFF. The CDR3 DNA reads as TGTGCCAGCAGCCAAGATCTTCCCCCAGGGTTGGATGAAAAACTGTTTTTT.

The genes are TRBV9 and TRBJ1-1; D remains unclear. The CDR3 is 14 amino acids. Between the trimmed V and J ends, which lost 0 bases and 2 bases, there was a span of 8 bases. Germline V gene lookup returns CDR1 SGDLS and CDR2 YYNGEE. The CDR3, as DNA: TGTGCCAGCAGCGTAGCGTCGAGAAACACTGAAGCTTTCTTT. Protein sequence: CASSVASRNTEAFF.

This clonotype was detected a few times. The chain links TRBV24-1 to TRBJ2-6; D uncertain. The CDR3 runs to 17 residues. Trimming took 5 bases from V and 5 from J, leaving 18 bases between them. Germline V CDR1 and CDR2: KGHDR, SFDVKD. CDR3 sequence (DNA): TGTGCCACCAGTGGAAAGGATTTTGCTTTTAGGGCCAACGTCCTGACTTTC. This sequence encodes CATSGKDFAFRANVLTF.

The sample holds many counts of this clonotype. The chain employs TRBV11-2 and TRBJ1-2; TRBD1 might be the D (6 bases). Between the trimmed V and J ends, which lost 5 bases and 2 bases, there was a span of 15 bases. Germline lookup yields CDR1 SGHAT and CDR2 FQNNGV. The CDR3 spans 15 residues. Here the CDR3 DNA reads TGTGCCAGCAGCGAAAATCAGGGGTTAAACTATGGCTACACCTTC. This codes for CASSENQGLNYGYTF.

There are a few counts of this clonotype. V usage is TRBV7-2 and J usage is TRBJ1-5; D is possibly TRBD1 (5 bases). CDR3 length: 16 residues. Per germline, CDR1 SGHTA and CDR2 FQGNSA. V was cut by 1 base and J by 4 bases, with 14 bases left in between. As DNA, the CDR3 is TGTGCCAGCAGCTTAGGGAGGGGAACCCTTAATCAGCCCCAGCATTTT. It encodes CASSLGRGTLNQPQHF. Supplemented by reference TRBV7-2 and TRBJ1-5, the full variable domain reads GAGVSQSPSNKVTEKGKDVELRCDPISGHTALYWYRQSLGQGLEFLIYFQGNSAPDKSGLPSDRFSAERTGGSVSTLTIQRTQQEDSAVYLCASSLGRGTLNQPQHFGDGTRLSIL.

This clonotype was counted at least ten times. The chain combines TRBV20-1 with TRBJ1-5; D ambiguous. Trimming shortened V by 0 bases and J by 2 bases, and 11 bases separated the two germline ends. The CDR3 has 15 residues. Germline CDR1 and CDR2: DFQATT and SNEGSKA (reference sequence). The CDR3: CSARDRQAGNQPQHF. In DNA, the CDR3 is TGCAGTGCTAGAGATCGTCAGGCGGGCAATCAGCCCCAGCATTTT.

This clonotype was seen many times. The gene calls are TRBV12-3 or TRBV12-4 and TRBJ2-5; possibly TRBD1 for D (7 bases). The CDR3 loop spans 15 amino acids. The V gene lost 7 bases and the J gene lost 2 bases, with 17 bases spanning the gap. The CDR3 nucleotides are TGTGCCAGCACCTATTTCGGGGGACAGCAAGAGACCCAGTACTTC. Translation gives CASTYFGGQQETQYF.

V gene TRBV3-1 combines with J gene TRBJ2-1; 9 positions agree with TRBD2. Germline V gives CDR1 LGHDT, CDR2 YNNKEL (reference sequence). The CDR3 spans 16 residues. The ends lost 1 base at V and 6 bases at J; junction bases unmatched: 7. CDR3 DNA sequence: TGTGCCAGCAGCCAAGCTGGAGCGGGAGGCCGCAATGAGCAGTTCTTC. Translating it yields CASSQAGAGGRNEQFF.